This T cell receptor (beta chain) was identified in a study of blood T cell repertoires in COVID-19. The overall study: COVID-19 samples from acute and convalescent phases originated in the United States, Italy and Spain. From T cells, B-cell-depleted T cells, or PBMCs came the material, which was cDNA or gDNA.

Profiled with immunoSEQ multiplex PCR; TCRdb holds only in-frame clones, not every one. The data show 150,000 or so clones, roughly 83% seen once. CDR1 LNHDA and CDR2 SQIVND come from the germline V gene (reference sequence). Trimming took 5 bases from V and 6 from J; bases not matched to a gene: 6. CDR3 length: 14 amino acids. Sequencing was done on a sample of peripheral blood. The rearrangement joins TRBV19 to TRBJ1-5, with 8 bases fitting TRBD1. The TCR originated in a woman aged 70 to 79 with COVID-19, enrolled during active disease. The CDR3 reads CASSGTGGGQPQHF. CDR3 nucleotides: TGTGCCAGTAGTGGTACAGGGGGTGGTCAGCCCCAGCATTTT.